This section outlines one TCR beta chain sequence together with its context. Control patients had untreated stable or active relapsing-remitting multiple sclerosis by revised McDonald criteria. TEMRA cells were FACS-enriched, unlike CD8+ and CD4+ T cells, which were negatively isolated. The sample originates from a study of CD8 T cells in Susac syndrome. When the RNA was reverse transcribed, random hexamers were used with an input of about 0.5 to 1 ug. TCRdb used MiXCR to reprocess the immunoSEQ multiplex PCR reads, holding one entry per CDR3 protein. Of some 120,000 distinct CDR3 sequences in the sample, about 92% are singletons; the top ten hold roughly 0.3%. V was cut by 3 bases and J by 3 bases, with 6 bases left in between. The CDR3 is 13 amino acids. Germline loops: CDR1 LNHNV, CDR2 YYDKDF (reference sequence).

This TCR derives from a human donor with multiple sclerosis. Material for sequencing was CD8+ T cells from PBMCs. V is TRBV15 and J is TRBJ1-5; no firm D call. For the CDR3, the DNA is TGTGCCACCAGCAGTATCTTCAATCAGCCCCAGCATTTT. Translation gives CATSSIFNQPQHF.